Listed here are 21 T cell receptor beta chains from one sample, sequenced in a study of blood T cells in healthy people across ages. A second PCR, run for roughly 7 to 12 cycles, used a sample-barcoded 5' primer plus a J-beta primer mix. MiXCR, applied by TCRdb to the 5' RACE reads, yields one record per CDR3 protein. The data hold under 950,000 distinct CDR3 sequences, with approximately 21% observed a single time. What was sequenced was blood. These receptors all stem from a man aged 65 to 79 in good health.

V and J are TRBV5-1 and TRBJ2-1, with 10 bases matching TRBD2. The CDR3 has 16 residues. After removal of 2 bases from V and 8 bases from J, the junction contained 10 bases not matched to a gene. Germline V lookup: CDR1 SGHRS, CDR2 YFSETQ. The CDR3 region is CASSFQRGGFGDEQFF. CDR3 in DNA: TGCGCCAGCAGCTTTCAGCGGGGGGGCTTTGGGGATGAGCAGTTCTTC. Full variable domain (remainder filled in from reference TRBV5-1 and TRBJ2-1): KAGVTQTPRYLIKTRGQQVTLSCSPISGHRSVSWYQQTPGQGLQFLFEYFSETQRNKGNFPGRFSGRQFSNSRSEMNVSTLELGDSALYLCASSFQRGGFGDEQFFGPGTRLTVL.

This clonotype showed up just a few times. The chain couples TRBV7-2 to TRBJ2-5; weak D call: TRBD1 (5 bases). The J call may be in error: the DNA end matches TRBJ2-1 better. CDR3 length: 16 amino acids. Germline V CDR1 and CDR2: SGHTA, FQGNSA. CDR3 residues: CASSSPLRTIGNEQFF. In DNA, the CDR3 is TGTGCCAGCAGCTCCCCTCTTAGGACAATTGGGAATGAGCAGTTCTTC.

This rearrangement joins TRBV12-3 or TRBV12-4 to TRBJ2-3; D is perhaps TRBD2 (5 bases). The CDR3 sequence is 12 residues long. V lost 7 bases, J lost 4 bases, and 9 bases lay in between. As DNA, the CDR3 is TGTGCCAGCACCCGAGGGCCAGATACGCAGTATTTT. Its protein product is CASTRGPDTQYF.

Note on this clonotype: One end of the junction does not line up with germline, which may come from a read error. The chain carries TRBV7-9 and TRBJ2-5; 10 nucleotides align to TRBD1. Germline CDR1 SEHNR, CDR2 FQNEAQ (reference sequence). The CDR3 sequence is 15 residues long. DNA for the CDR3: TGTGACAGCAGCTTAGAAGGACAGGGGGAAGAGACCCAGTACTTC. This sequence encodes CDSSLEGQGEETQYF.

This clonotype has a handful of counts. The rearrangement uses TRBV12-3 or TRBV12-4 and TRBJ1-2, with D unclear. V was shortened by 7 bases and J by 8 bases, with 17 bases between the two germline ends. The CDR3 covers 13 residues. CDR3 sequence: CASTTPSGEGYTF. The CDR3 nucleotides read TGTGCCAGCACCACACCGTCCGGGGAGGGCTACACCTTC.

The genes are TRBV10-3 and TRBJ2-5; no reliable D call. Deletions cut 0 bases from V and 2 bases from J, with 4 bases between. The CDR3 is 13 residues long. The germline CDR1 and CDR2 sequences are ENHRY and SYGVKD. CDR3 loop: CAISESAQETQYF. As DNA, the CDR3 is TGTGCCATCAGTGAGTCCGCGCAAGAGACCCAGTACTTC.

This sequence joins TRBV20-1 and TRBJ2-7; D is unresolved. Germline CDR1 reads DFQATT; CDR2 reads SNEGSKA (reference sequence). This CDR3 comprises 16 residues. Trimming left V 0 bases short and J 2 bases short, with 17 bases between. The CDR3 loop reads CSARDGSRPGAYEQYF. The CDR3 DNA follows: TGCAGTGCTAGAGATGGTTCTCGGCCTGGAGCCTACGAGCAGTACTTC.

This clonotype came up a few times. This rearrangement joins TRBV15 to TRBJ2-1, with 11 bases matching TRBD2. The germline CDR1 and CDR2 sequences are LNHNV and YYDKDF (reference sequence). The CDR3 sequence is 14 residues long. With 4 bases clipped from V and 7 bases from J, the junction kept 3 bases outside the gene matches. The CDR3 spells CATSTRLAGNEQFF. CDR3 in DNA: TGTGCCACCAGCACAAGACTAGCGGGGAATGAGCAGTTCTTC.

The sample holds many counts of this clonotype. The rearrangement uses TRBV2 and TRBJ1-1; 7 nucleotides agree with TRBD1. J was trimmed by 7 bases and V by 7 bases; bases with no gene match: 12. This CDR3 contains 14 residues. The germline V gene encodes CDR1 SNHLY and CDR2 FYNNEI. The CDR3 spells CASNPQGYENEAFF. The CDR3 DNA follows: TGTGCCAGCAATCCACAGGGGTACGAGAATGAAGCTTTCTTT.

The chain employs TRBV6-5 and TRBJ2-1; 7 bases agree with TRBD1. This CDR3 comprises 14 residues. From germline, CDR1 is MNHEY and CDR2 SVGAGI. V was clipped by 6 bases and J by 3 bases; unmatched bases: 5. CDR3 protein: CASSRDSRYNEQFF. CDR3 coding DNA: TGTGCCAGCAGCCGGGACAGCCGCTACAATGAGCAGTTCTTC.

This clonotype was recorded a few times. The CDR3 DNA follows: TGTGCCAGCAGTTTAGGTTTACAGGGAACCTACGAGCAGTACGTC. Translating gives CASSLGLQGTYEQYV. The V call is TRBV12-3 or TRBV12-4, the J call TRBJ2-7, with D tentatively TRBD1 (6 bases). Trimming took off 1 base at V and 2 bases at J, with 12 bases between the two ends. The CDR3 is made up of 15 amino acids.

The V call is TRBV29-1, the J call TRBJ1-1; D is unresolved. Trimming stripped 7 bases from V and 1 base from J, with 13 bases between. Germline lookup yields CDR1 SQVTM and CDR2 ANQGSEA. CDR3 size: 13 residues. The CDR3 DNA sequence: TGCAGCGGAACGAGACGGTCGAACACTGAAGCTTTCTTT. It translates to CSGTRRSNTEAFF. Complete variable domain (other parts from reference TRBV29-1 and TRBJ1-1): SAVISQKPSRDICQRGTSLTIQCQVDSQVTMMFWYRQQPGQSLTLIATANQGSEATYESGFVIDKFPISRPNLTFSTLTVSNMSPEDSSIYLCSGTRRSNTEAFFGQGTRLTVV.

This clonotype was detected only a few times. The V call is TRBV7-6, the J call TRBJ2-7, with a weak D call TRBD2 (5 bases). CDR1 is SGHVS, CDR2 FNYEAQ, per germline. There are 18 residues in the CDR3. V was shortened by 2 bases and J by 0 bases, with 20 bases between the two germline ends. CDR3 sequence: CASSLRSAGGPTSYEQYF. CDR3 nucleotides: TGTGCCAGCAGCTTAAGAAGCGCGGGCGGGCCTACCTCCTACGAGCAGTACTTC.

The rearrangement links TRBV27 to TRBJ2-3; 7 bases line up with TRBD2. Germline CDR1 is MNHEY and CDR2 is SMNVEV (reference sequence). The CDR3 length is 13 residues. V lost 8 bases, J lost 8 bases, and 10 bases stayed unmatched. CDR3 coding DNA: TGTGCCAGCGCCGCGGGAGCTAGGGCTACGCAGTATTTT. Its translation is CASAAGARATQYF.

This clonotype was detected a few times. This rearrangement joins TRBV6-6 to TRBJ1-1; no clear D gene. Germline-derived CDR1 and CDR2 are MNHNY and SVGAGI (reference sequence). V was pared by 4 bases and J by 1 base, with 10 bases between. There are 14 residues in the CDR3. The CDR3 sequence is CASSSQNGNTEAFF. CDR3 nucleotides: TGTGCCAGCAGTTCGCAAAACGGGAACACTGAAGCTTTCTTT.

Only a few counts were recorded for this clonotype. The chain joins TRBV20-1 to TRBJ2-4, with D unresolved. Germline V CDR1 and CDR2: DFQATT, SNEGSKA (reference sequence). The CDR3 loop spans 13 amino acids. Trimming took off 3 bases at V and 0 bases at J, with 6 bases between the two ends. The CDR3 region has the DNA TGCAGTGCTAGTCTCCTAGCCAAAAACATTCAGTACTTC. Translated: CSASLLAKNIQYF.

The chain has TRBV28 and TRBJ2-5, with 10 bases aligning to TRBD2. V was pared by 8 bases and J by 11 bases, with 14 bases of the junction left unmatched. The V gene's germline CDR1 is MDHEN and CDR2 SYDVKM. The CDR3 spans 14 residues. CDR3 in amino acids: CASVLAGGPSEQYF. As DNA, the CDR3 is TGTGCCAGCGTATTAGCGGGGGGCCCCTCAGAGCAGTACTTC.

The table lists this clonotype with a few counts. V is TRBV12-3 or TRBV12-4 and J is TRBJ2-2; no clear D. The CDR3 runs 11 residues. The V end lost 7 bases, the J end lost 4 bases, and 4 bases lay between the germline ends. In DNA form, the CDR3 reads TGTGCCAGCACCCTCACCGGGGAGCTGTTTTTT. Amino acids: CASTLTGELFF.

Here the CDR3 DNA reads TGTGCCAGCAGCGTAGGAGGGGTTGGCACAGATACGCAGTATTTT. Its translation is CASSVGGVGTDTQYF. This chain joins TRBV9 and TRBJ2-3; D is perhaps TRBD1 or TRBD2 (5 bases each). The V gene's germline CDR1 is SGDLS and CDR2 YYNGEE. The CDR3 runs to 15 residues. Trimming cost V 0 bases and J 1 base, with 9 bases left between them.

The chain couples TRBV7-8 to TRBJ2-3, with 10 bases aligning to TRBD2. CDR3 length equals 17 residues. Per the germline V gene, CDR1 is SGHVS and CDR2 is FQNEAQ. V trimming: 1 base; J trimming: 3 bases; junction bases outside the gene matches: 7. CDR3 region: CASSLGLAGGGTDTQYF. CDR3 coding DNA: TGTGCCAGCAGCTTAGGGTTAGCGGGGGGAGGTACAGATACGCAGTATTTT.

The gene calls are TRBV6-6 and TRBJ2-5; D gene uncertain. The J call may be faulty, since TRBJ2-7 better matches the DNA end. From germline, CDR1 is MNHNY and CDR2 SVGAGI (reference sequence). The CDR3 extends over 15 amino acids. The CDR3 bases are TGTGCCAGCAGCAAAGGGTTGGCTCCATCCTACGAGCAGTACTTC. It specifies CASSKGLAPSYEQYF.